Detailed here is one T cell receptor (beta chain). This clonotype was recorded a few times. Its antigen remains unidentified. Per-base quality was not reported, and no clone a single base away is much larger than it. CDR1 and CDR2 were assigned from the germline V gene as SGHTA and FQGNSA. The CDR3 runs 15 residues from the cysteine to the phenylalanine. CDR3 DNA only is kept here, 45 bases in frame from base 1. At the junction V is shortened by 5 bases and J by 2 bases, with 15 bases in between. Ficoll-Paque density gradient centrifugation was used to isolate PBMCs. Instrument on record: Illumina NovaSeq 6000. cDNA libraries for TCRalpha and TCRbeta were prepared by 5'RACE using constant-segment primers, with sample barcodes and unique molecular identifiers added. RNA was extracted from every sample with Trizol reagent. Amplification of the libraries took two PCR steps, and the second step added a second sample barcode plus Illumina TruSeq adapters. Libraries were sequenced on an Illumina NovaSeq with 2 x 150 bp paired-end reads. The study's processing was this. The reads were demultiplexed and collapsed into UMI-guided consensus sequences using migec v1.2.7. Using mixcr v2.1.11, UMI consensuses were aligned to TRA and TRB V and J templates and then assembled into clonotypes. Expanded or contracted clonotypes were those called significant by both edgeR and NoisET, with noise models trained on biological replicates. For edgeR calls, the cutoffs were a false discovery rate-adjusted p below 0.01 and a log2 fold-change threshold of 1. As an exploratory analysis of dynamics, max-normalized trajectories of the 1000 most abundant clonotypes were examined with PCA combined with hierarchical clustering. The CD4 or CD8 phenotype of responding clones was assigned using the separately sequenced CD4+ and CD8+ repertoires. TCRdb reprocessed the public reads (quality trimming at Q25 with fastp, clone calling with MiXCR) and kept in-frame beta chains. One record per CDR3 amino acid sequence lists the most common genes and DNA. The V and J calls come from TCRdb's annotation, not from the publication. The sample yields 250,000 to 300,000 distinct CDR3 sequences; 7% to 10% were counted once. 22% of the sample is taken by the ten largest.

The data derive from a study of T-cell memory formation after mild COVID-19 (dated by TCRdb to about 2021). Describing the broader study: TCR sequence clusters from the two donors were largely donor specific. The cohort was made up of two young adult volunteers, one female and one male, who were previously healthy. Longitudinal TCRalpha and TCRbeta repertoire sequencing tracked T-cell clones expanding and contracting after mild COVID-19 in two donors.

Here is what the overall study found, with its caveats: Balanced CD4/CD8 phenotypes were observed for clones contracting from day 15 to 85, whereas a bias towards CD4+ was observed for a second wave of clones expanding from day 15 to 37. Contracting CD4+ clones were found mainly in CM and EM memory subsets, while CD8+ clones were enriched in EMRA. Some responding clones were detected in pre-infection memory, suggesting pre-existing cross-reactive memory T cells joined the SARS-CoV-2 response. Whether the second-wave clones peaking on day 37 were SARS-CoV-2 specific was not confirmed. The study included only two mild cases, and larger cohorts that include severe cases with pre-infection samples were judged to be necessary.

The TCR was taken from a man younger than 30 who had mild COVID-19 (a few samples of this study predate the infection). The sample titles of this study are shuffled in the database, so cell type and time point are left out; the donor was told from shared clones. The V gene is TRBV7-2 and the J gene is TRBJ1-1; TRBD1 is perhaps the D gene, given 6 matching bases. The sequencing sample was made of PBMCs or a T cell subset sorted from them (not recorded which). Here is the DNA: TGTGCCAGCAGCCCGACTACAGGGTTAAACACTGAAGCTTTCTTT. Its coded protein is CASSPTTGLNTEAFF. Extended through the reference TRBV7-2 and TRBJ1-1 proteins, this CDR3 yields the full variable domain: GAGVSQSPSNKVTEKGKDVELRCDPISGHTALYWYRQSLGQGLEFLIYFQGNSAPDKSGLPSDRFSAERTGGSVSTLTIQRTQQEDSAVYLCASSPTTGLNTEAFFGQGTRLTVV.